This T cell receptor (beta chain) was observed in a study of blood T cell repertoires in COVID-19. In the authors' methods: Reference gene primer amplification in the assay estimated nucleated cell counts. Generated by immunoSEQ multiplex PCR, the TCRdb table keeps only in-frame clones and is missing some. The V and J calls and clone size are taken from that table; D and trimming were inferred from the DNA. The sample has fewer than 200,000 clones; 80% to 90% are singletons. V lost 4 bases to trimming and J lost 5 bases, with 7 bases between them. The CDR3 covers 12 residues. In germline, CDR1 is SEHNR, CDR2 FQNEAQ (reference sequence). Seattle's cohort entered during active infection and was followed longitudinally.

The sequenced sample was peripheral blood. This receptor was taken from a woman aged 60-75 years with COVID-19, enrolled during active disease. The V gene is TRBV7-9, the J gene TRBJ2-3, with D possibly TRBD2 on 5 matching bases. The CDR3 nucleotides read TGTGCCAGCAGCTGGACTGGAGATACGCAGTATTTT. It is translated as CASSWTGDTQYF.